The present T cell receptor (beta chain) was sequenced within a study of OX40 agonist ivuxolimab in advanced cancers. Study-wide findings and caveats: The antigens recognized by the expanded peripheral T cells, that is their antigen specificity, were not determined.

The V and J ends lost 0 bases and 7 bases, in that order; junction bases with no gene match: 10. The CDR3 spans 17 residues. Germline CDR1 is SGDLS and CDR2 is YYNGEE. A note on this clone: Antigen specificity is unknown.

Repertoires were generated with immunoSEQ multiplex PCR, while TCRdb's copy carries only in-frame clones and drops some. This sample has about 33,000 clones, with approximately 84% found just once. This TCR derives from an adult with an advanced solid tumor such as melanoma, head and neck, liver or kidney cancer. This sequence joins TRBV9 and TRBJ2-2; TRBD1 agrees at 9 bases. Sample: CD4+ or CD8+ T cells sorted from blood, taken in a trial of the OX40 agonist ivuxolimab. The CDR3 here is CASSVAGQGLRGGELFF. The CDR3 DNA reads TGTGCCAGCAGCGTAGCGGGACAGGGCTTACGGGGCGGGGAGCTGTTTTTT.